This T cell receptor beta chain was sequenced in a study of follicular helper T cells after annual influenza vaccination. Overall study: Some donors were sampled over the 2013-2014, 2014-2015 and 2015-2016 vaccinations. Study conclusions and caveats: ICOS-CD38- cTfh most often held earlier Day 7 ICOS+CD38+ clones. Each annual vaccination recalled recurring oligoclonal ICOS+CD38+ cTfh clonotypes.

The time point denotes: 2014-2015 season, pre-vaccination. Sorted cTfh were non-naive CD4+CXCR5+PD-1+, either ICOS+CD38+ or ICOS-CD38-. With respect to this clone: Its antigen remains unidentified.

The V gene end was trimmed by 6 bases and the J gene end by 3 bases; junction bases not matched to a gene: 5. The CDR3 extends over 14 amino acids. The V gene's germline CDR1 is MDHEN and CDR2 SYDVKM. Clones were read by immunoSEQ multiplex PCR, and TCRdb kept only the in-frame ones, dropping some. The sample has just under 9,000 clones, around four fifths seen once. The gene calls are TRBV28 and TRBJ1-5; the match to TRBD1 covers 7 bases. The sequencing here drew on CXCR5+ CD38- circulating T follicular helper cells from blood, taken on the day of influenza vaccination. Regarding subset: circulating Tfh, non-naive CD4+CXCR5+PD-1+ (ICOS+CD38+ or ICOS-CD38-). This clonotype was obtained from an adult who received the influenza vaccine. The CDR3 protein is CASRLQGTNQPQHF. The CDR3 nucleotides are TGTGCCAGCAGACTACAGGGGACCAATCAGCCCCAGCATTTT.